Listed below are T cell receptor beta chains from one sample, sequenced in a study of identical twins. TCRdb fed the 5' RACE reads into MiXCR, producing one record per CDR3 protein. The table shows around 690,000 distinct CDR3 sequences, with 21% occurring only once. The same data also contributed to another study, on T cells expressing NK-cell markers.

Sequenced sample: PBMCs. Receptor source: a woman aged 18-30 years in good health. Both conserved end residues are part of each CDR3. Clone size, where shown, is once, few, many, or a class for clones that have expanded.

abundance: few
j_gene: TRBJ2-3
v_gene: TRBV5-6
CDR3aa: CASSQGARADTQYF

abundance: .
j_gene: TRBJ2-7
v_gene: TRBV6-5
CDR3aa: CASSYSKLNEQYF

abundance: few
j_gene: TRBJ2-1
v_gene: TRBV20-1
CDR3aa: CSARDLSGGHNEQFF

abundance: many
j_gene: TRBJ1-5
v_gene: TRBV12-3/TRBV12-4
CDR3aa: CASSLEGVHQPQHF

abundance: .
j_gene: TRBJ2-3
v_gene: TRBV5-1
CDR3aa: CASSLVQGQGGTDTQYF

abundance: few
j_gene: TRBJ1-2
v_gene: TRBV6-1
CDR3aa: CASRRPGQGQENGYTF

abundance: few
j_gene: TRBJ2-1
v_gene: TRBV12-3/TRBV12-4
CDR3aa: CASSLPGGGPDNEQFF

abundance: .
j_gene: TRBJ2-3
v_gene: TRBV12-3/TRBV12-4
CDR3aa: CASTVFGDTQYF

abundance: many
j_gene: TRBJ1-1
v_gene: TRBV10-2
CDR3aa: CASRDTGTGGTEAFF

abundance: .
j_gene: TRBJ1-1
v_gene: TRBV7-9
CDR3aa: CASSLWEPMNTEAFF

abundance: .
j_gene: TRBJ1-1
v_gene: TRBV19
CDR3aa: CASRSLMTANTEAFF

abundance: .
j_gene: TRBJ1-3
v_gene: TRBV11-2
CDR3aa: CASSLRLGQGAPGNTIYF

abundance: few
j_gene: TRBJ2-3
v_gene: TRBV6-5
CDR3aa: CASSYRQTPGDTQYF

abundance: .
j_gene: TRBJ1-2
v_gene: TRBV7-6
CDR3aa: CASSRTTGDFGGYTF

abundance: .
j_gene: TRBJ2-3
v_gene: TRBV12-3/TRBV12-4
CDR3aa: CASSPGGAMDTQYF

abundance: few
j_gene: TRBJ2-7
v_gene: TRBV20-1
CDR3aa: CSARGLAGGGEQYF

abundance: many
j_gene: TRBJ2-1
v_gene: TRBV27
CDR3aa: CASSLGLDPSEQFF

abundance: .
j_gene: TRBJ2-5
v_gene: TRBV20-1
CDR3aa: CSARNPSGNQETQYF

abundance: .
j_gene: TRBJ2-7
v_gene: TRBV3-1
CDR3aa: CASSQVVLSYEQYF

abundance: .
j_gene: TRBJ2-1
v_gene: TRBV12-3/TRBV12-4
CDR3aa: CASSSVRGGNFQFF

abundance: .
j_gene: TRBJ2-7
v_gene: TRBV3-1
CDR3aa: CACSKLARTGGQSSYEQYF

abundance: many
j_gene: TRBJ2-3
v_gene: TRBV20-1
CDR3aa: CSASRTVSNADTQYF

abundance: .
j_gene: TRBJ2-4
v_gene: TRBV20-1
CDR3aa: CSAESRDYGIIQYF

abundance: once
j_gene: TRBJ2-2
v_gene: TRBV27
CDR3aa: CASSFRRRNTGELFF

abundance: .
j_gene: TRBJ1-2
v_gene: TRBV20-1
CDR3aa: CSAVETLHGYTF

abundance: few
j_gene: TRBJ2-7
v_gene: TRBV20-1
CDR3aa: CSALPGTGTYEQYF

abundance: many
j_gene: TRBJ2-5
v_gene: TRBV7-2
CDR3aa: CASSPPSSWETQYF

abundance: .
j_gene: TRBJ2-4
v_gene: TRBV5-6
CDR3aa: CASSSGLGLAKNIQYF

abundance: few
j_gene: TRBJ1-1
v_gene: TRBV6-5
CDR3aa: CASTNGREAFF

abundance: many
j_gene: TRBJ2-1
v_gene: TRBV6-2/TRBV6-3
CDR3aa: CASSYQTAAKQFF

abundance: few
j_gene: TRBJ1-1
v_gene: TRBV6-1
CDR3aa: CASTTGSGAFF

abundance: few
j_gene: TRBJ2-1
v_gene: TRBV12-3/TRBV12-4
CDR3aa: CASSSPSIGSYNEQFF

abundance: .
j_gene: TRBJ2-1
v_gene: TRBV6-5
CDR3aa: CASSYDRGGEQFF

abundance: .
j_gene: TRBJ2-1
v_gene: TRBV11-3
CDR3aa: CASSWGGYNEQFF

abundance: .
j_gene: TRBJ2-2
v_gene: TRBV29-1
CDR3aa: CSVRTGGRSGELFF

abundance: .
j_gene: TRBJ2-5
v_gene: TRBV4-2
CDR3aa: CASNGEQETQYF

abundance: .
j_gene: TRBJ2-5
v_gene: TRBV10-3
CDR3aa: CAISERGLGWTQYF

abundance: .
j_gene: TRBJ2-1
v_gene: TRBV7-2
CDR3aa: CASSKKAGGAYSEQFF

abundance: .
j_gene: TRBJ1-5
v_gene: TRBV7-2
CDR3aa: CASSPQRNQPQHF

abundance: .
j_gene: TRBJ2-7
v_gene: TRBV25-1
CDR3aa: CASSLRGKGHSYEQYF

abundance: .
j_gene: TRBJ2-7
v_gene: TRBV27
CDR3aa: CASRGLARSYEQYF

abundance: few
j_gene: TRBJ1-5
v_gene: TRBV12-3/TRBV12-4
CDR3aa: CASRERSWPQHF

abundance: few
j_gene: TRBJ1-2
v_gene: TRBV20-1
CDR3aa: CSARSPNYGYTF

abundance: .
j_gene: TRBJ2-7
v_gene: TRBV6-6
CDR3aa: CASTVTDPYEQYF

abundance: few
j_gene: TRBJ1-2
v_gene: TRBV7-2
CDR3aa: CASSLASGGGYGYTF

abundance: many
j_gene: TRBJ1-3
v_gene: TRBV20-1
CDR3aa: CSARNRGQLAGNTIYF

abundance: .
j_gene: TRBJ2-5
v_gene: TRBV7-9
CDR3aa: CASSFAGSQETQYF

abundance: many
j_gene: TRBJ2-5
v_gene: TRBV6-1
CDR3aa: CASTDTGTGVETQYF

abundance: .
j_gene: TRBJ2-5
v_gene: TRBV12-3/TRBV12-4
CDR3aa: CASRGTSGTLQETQYF

abundance: few
j_gene: TRBJ1-2
v_gene: TRBV6-1
CDR3aa: CASREHPNYGYTF

abundance: few
j_gene: TRBJ2-5
v_gene: TRBV29-1
CDR3aa: CSVAWLIQETQYF